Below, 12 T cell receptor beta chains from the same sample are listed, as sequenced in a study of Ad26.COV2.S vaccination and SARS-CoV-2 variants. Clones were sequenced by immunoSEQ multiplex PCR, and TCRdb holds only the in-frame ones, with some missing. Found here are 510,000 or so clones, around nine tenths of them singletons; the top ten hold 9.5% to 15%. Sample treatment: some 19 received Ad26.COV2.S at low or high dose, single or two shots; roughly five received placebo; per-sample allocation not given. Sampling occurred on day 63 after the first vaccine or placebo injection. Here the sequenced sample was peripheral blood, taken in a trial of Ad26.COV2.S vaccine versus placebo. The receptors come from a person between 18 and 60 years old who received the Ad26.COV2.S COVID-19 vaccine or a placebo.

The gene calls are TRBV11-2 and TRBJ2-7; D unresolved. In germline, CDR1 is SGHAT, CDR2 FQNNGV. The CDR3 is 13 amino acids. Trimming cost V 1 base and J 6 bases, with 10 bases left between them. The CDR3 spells CASSLGRQSEQYF. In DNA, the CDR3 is TGTGCCAGCAGCTTAGGCAGGCAGTCCGAGCAGTACTTC.

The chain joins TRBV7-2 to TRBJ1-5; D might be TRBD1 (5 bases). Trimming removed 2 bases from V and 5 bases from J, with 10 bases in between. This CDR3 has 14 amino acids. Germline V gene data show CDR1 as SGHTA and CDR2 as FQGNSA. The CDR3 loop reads CASSLPQGYQPQHF. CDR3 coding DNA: TGTGCCAGCAGCTTACCTCAGGGCTATCAGCCCCAGCATTTT.

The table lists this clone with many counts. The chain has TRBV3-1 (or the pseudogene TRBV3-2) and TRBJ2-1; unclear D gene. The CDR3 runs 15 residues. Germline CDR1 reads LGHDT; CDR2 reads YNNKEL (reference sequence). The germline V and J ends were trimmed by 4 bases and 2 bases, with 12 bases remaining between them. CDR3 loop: CASSLTPGTYNEQFF. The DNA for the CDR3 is TGTGCCAGCAGCCTGACCCCTGGGACCTACAATGAGCAGTTCTTC.

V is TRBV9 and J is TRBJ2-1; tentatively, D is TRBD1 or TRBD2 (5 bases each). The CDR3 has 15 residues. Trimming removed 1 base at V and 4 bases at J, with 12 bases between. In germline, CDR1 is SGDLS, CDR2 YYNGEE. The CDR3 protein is CASSVSGTGYNEQFF. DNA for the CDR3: TGTGCCAGCAGCGTATCCGGGACCGGGTACAATGAGCAGTTCTTC.

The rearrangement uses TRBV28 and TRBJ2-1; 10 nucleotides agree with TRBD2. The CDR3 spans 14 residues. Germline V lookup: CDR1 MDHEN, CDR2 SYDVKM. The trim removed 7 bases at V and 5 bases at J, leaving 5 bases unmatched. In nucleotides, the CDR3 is TGTGCCAGCACGGGGACTAGCGAGAACAATGAGCAGTTCTTC. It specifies CASTGTSENNEQFF.

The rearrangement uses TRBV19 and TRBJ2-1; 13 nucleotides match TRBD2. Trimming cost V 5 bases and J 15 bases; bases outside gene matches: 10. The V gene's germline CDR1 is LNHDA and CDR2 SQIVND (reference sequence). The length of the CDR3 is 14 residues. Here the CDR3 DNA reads TGTGCCAGTAGTCCACCGGGACTAGCGGGATCCCTGTTCTTC. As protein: CASSPPGLAGSLFF.

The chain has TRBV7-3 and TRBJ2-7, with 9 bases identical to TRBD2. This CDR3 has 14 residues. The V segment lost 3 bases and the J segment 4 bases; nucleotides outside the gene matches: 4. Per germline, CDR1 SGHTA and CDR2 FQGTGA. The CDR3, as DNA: TGTGCCAGCAGCTTGACTAGCGGCAGTTACGAGCAGTACTTC. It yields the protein CASSLTSGSYEQYF.

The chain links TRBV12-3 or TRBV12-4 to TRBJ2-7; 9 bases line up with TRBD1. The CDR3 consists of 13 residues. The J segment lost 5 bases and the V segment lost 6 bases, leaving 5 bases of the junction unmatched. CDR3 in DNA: TGTGCCAGCAGGCGGACAGGGGTCCACGAGCAGTACTTC. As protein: CASRRTGVHEQYF.

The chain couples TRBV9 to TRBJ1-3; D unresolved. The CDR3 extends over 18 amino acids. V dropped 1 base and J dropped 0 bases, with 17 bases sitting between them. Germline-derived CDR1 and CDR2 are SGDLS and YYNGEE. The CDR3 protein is CASSVKGSGSISGNTIYF. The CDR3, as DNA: TGTGCCAGCAGCGTAAAAGGTTCGGGCAGCATCTCTGGAAACACCATATATTTT.

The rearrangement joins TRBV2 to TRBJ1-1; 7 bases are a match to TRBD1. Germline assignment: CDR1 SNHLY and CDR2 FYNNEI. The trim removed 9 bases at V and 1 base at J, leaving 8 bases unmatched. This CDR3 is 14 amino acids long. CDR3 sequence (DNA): TGTGCCAGTCGAGGGGGCCCATGGAACACTGAAGCTTTCTTT. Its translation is CASRGGPWNTEAFF.

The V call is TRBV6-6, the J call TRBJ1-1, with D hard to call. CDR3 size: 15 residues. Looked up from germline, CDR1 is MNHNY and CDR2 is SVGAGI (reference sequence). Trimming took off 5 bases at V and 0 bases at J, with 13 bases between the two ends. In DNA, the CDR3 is TGTGCCAGCAGTACTGCAGGAGAGATGAACACTGAAGCTTTCTTT. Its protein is CASSTAGEMNTEAFF.

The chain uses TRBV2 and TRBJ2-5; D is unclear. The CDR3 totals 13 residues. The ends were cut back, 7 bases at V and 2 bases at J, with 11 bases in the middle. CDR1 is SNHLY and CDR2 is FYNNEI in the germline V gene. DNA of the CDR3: TGTGCCAGCATGGGGAACCCTCAAGAGACCCAGTACTTC. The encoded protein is CASMGNPQETQYF. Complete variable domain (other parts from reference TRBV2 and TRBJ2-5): EPEVTQTPSHQVTQMGQEVILRCVPISNHLYFYWYRQILGQKVEFLVSFYNNEISEKSEIFDDQFSVERPDGSNFTLKIRSTKLEDSAMYFCASMGNPQETQYFGPGTRLLVL.